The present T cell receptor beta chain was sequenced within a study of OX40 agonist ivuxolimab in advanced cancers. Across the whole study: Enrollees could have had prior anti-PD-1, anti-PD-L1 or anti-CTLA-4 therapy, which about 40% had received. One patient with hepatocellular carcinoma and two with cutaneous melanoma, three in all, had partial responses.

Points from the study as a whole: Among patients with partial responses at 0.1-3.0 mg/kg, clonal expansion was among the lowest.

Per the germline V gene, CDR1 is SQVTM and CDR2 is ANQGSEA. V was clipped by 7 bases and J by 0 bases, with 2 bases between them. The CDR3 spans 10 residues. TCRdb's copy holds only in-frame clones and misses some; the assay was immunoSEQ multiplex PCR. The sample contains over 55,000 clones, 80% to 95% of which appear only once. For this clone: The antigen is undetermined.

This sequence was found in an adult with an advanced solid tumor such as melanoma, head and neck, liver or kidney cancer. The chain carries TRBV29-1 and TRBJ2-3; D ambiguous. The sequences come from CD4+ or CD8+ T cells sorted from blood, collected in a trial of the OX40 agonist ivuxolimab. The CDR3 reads CSASTDTQYF. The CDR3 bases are TGCAGCGCCAGCACAGATACGCAGTATTTT.